This T cell receptor beta chain was sequenced for a study of cytomegalovirus exposure and HLA in healthy donors. Study outcomes and limitations: Rare TCR sequences dominated, though some public TCRs recurred in many donors.

With respect to this clone: Its antigen is not known.

The germline V gene encodes CDR1 SGHAT and CDR2 FQNNGV. This CDR3 has 14 residues. V shed 5 bases and J shed 1 base, with 9 bases lying between them. The study drew the donors from its approximately 120-subject validation cohort, separate from the roughly 700-subject first cohort. Data came from immunoSEQ multiplex PCR; TCRdb stores just in-frame clones and leaves some out. The table has about 300,000 clones, over 75% seen once; the top ten hold roughly 0.93%. The sequenced sample consisted of PBMCs. This rearrangement joins TRBV11-2 to TRBJ1-5; D possibly corresponds to TRBD1 (6 bases). This clonotype was obtained from a woman under 30 in good health and CMV-seronegative. CDR3 residues: CASSRTESNQPQHF. The CDR3 DNA reads as TGTGCCAGCAGCCGGACAGAGAGCAATCAGCCCCAGCATTTT.